The sample holds many counts of the clone carrying this TCR beta chain. The CDR3 runs 15 residues. CDR1 is LGHNA, CDR2 YNFKEQ, per germline. The V end lost 0 bases, the J end lost 6 bases, and 14 bases lay between the germline ends. The time point is: after trial treatment. Treatment denoted: LDRT plus nivolumab, ipilimumab, low-dose cyclophosphamide and aspirin (RACIN trial). As their treatment, donors received nivolumab, ipilimumab, aspirin, low-dose cyclophosphamide and low-dose radiotherapy. These data are taken from a study of low-dose radiotherapy and immunotherapy resistance in tumors. Overall study: The study gave Cohort 2 1 Gy per fraction every two weeks, totaling 13 Gy over 26 weeks. Every six weeks patients received intravenous ipilimumab 1 mg/kg, and every two weeks they received intravenous nivolumab 240 mg. Participants were given intravenous cyclophosphamide 200 mg/m2 every two weeks, one day before radiation and immunotherapy.

Priming of first-strand cDNA relied on TRAV- and TRBV-specific primers (covering alpha and beta chains). Amplification, which lasted around 22 PCR cycles, used a constant-region primer and V-primer adapter to amplify TCRs. Using its own MiXCR run on the reads, TCRdb lists one record per CDR3 protein. The data show some 57,000 distinct CDR3 sequences, with under 30% seen just once and approximately 6.7% held by the top ten. The rearrangement links TRBV4-2 to TRBJ1-2; D gene unclear. Here the sequenced sample was PBMCs, taken after low-dose radiotherapy plus immunotherapy. The clonotype originates from a male donor with prostate cancer. As DNA, the CDR3 is TGTGCCAGCAGCCAAGAGATACGGGCCCGGGATGGCTACACCTTC. Amino acids: CASSQEIRARDGYTF.